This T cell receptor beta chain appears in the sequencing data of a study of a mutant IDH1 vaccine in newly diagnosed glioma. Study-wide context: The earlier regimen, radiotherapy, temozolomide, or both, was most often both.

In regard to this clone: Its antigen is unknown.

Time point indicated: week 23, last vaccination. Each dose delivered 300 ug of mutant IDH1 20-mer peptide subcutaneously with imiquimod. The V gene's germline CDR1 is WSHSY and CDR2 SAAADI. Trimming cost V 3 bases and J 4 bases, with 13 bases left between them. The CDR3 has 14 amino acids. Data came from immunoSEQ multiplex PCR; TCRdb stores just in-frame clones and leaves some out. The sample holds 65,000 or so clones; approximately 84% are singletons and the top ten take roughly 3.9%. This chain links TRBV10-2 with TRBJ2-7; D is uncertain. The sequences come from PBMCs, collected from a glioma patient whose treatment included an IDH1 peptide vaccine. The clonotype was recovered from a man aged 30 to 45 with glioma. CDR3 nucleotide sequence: TGCGCCAGCAGTGAAGGACCCCTCGTTTACGAGCAGTACTTC. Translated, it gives CASSEGPLVYEQYF.